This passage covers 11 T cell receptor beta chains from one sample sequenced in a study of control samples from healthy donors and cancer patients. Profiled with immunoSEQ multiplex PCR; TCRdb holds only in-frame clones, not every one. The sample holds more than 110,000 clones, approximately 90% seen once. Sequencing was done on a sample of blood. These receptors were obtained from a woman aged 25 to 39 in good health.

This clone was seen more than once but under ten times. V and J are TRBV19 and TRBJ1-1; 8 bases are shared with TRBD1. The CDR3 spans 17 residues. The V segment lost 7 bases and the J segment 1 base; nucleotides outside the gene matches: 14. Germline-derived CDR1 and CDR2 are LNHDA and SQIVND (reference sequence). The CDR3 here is CASKMTGDRGKNTEAFF. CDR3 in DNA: TGTGCCAGTAAAATGACCGGCGACAGGGGAAAGAACACTGAAGCTTTCTTT.

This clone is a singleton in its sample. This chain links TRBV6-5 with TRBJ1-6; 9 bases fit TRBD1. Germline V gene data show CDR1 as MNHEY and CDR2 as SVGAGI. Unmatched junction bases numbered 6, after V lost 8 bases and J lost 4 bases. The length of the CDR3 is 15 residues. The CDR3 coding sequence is TGTGCCAGCTCGTTGGGGACAGGGTATAATTCACCCCTCCACTTT. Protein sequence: CASSLGTGYNSPLHF.

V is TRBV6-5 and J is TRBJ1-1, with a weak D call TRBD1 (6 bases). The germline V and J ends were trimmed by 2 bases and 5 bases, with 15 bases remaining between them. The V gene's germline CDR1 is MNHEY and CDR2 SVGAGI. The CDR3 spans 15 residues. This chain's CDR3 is CASSYGGALATEAFF. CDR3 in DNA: TGTGCCAGCAGTTACGGGGGCGCGTTGGCTACTGAAGCTTTCTTT.

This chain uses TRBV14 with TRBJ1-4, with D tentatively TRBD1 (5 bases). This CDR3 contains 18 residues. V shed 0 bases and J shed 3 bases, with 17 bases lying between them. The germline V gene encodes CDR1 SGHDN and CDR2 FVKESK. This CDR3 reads CASSQDGTTLFPNEKLFF. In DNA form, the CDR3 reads TGTGCCAGCAGCCAAGATGGGACCACCCTCTTTCCTAATGAAAAACTGTTTTTT.

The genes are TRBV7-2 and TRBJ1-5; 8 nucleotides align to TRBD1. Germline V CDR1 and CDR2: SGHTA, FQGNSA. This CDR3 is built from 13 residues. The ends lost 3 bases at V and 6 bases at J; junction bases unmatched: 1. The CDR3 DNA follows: TGTGCCAGCAGCTTGCAGGGGGCTCAGCCCCAGCATTTT. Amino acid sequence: CASSLQGAQPQHF. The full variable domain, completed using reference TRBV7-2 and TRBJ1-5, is GAGVSQSPSNKVTEKGKDVELRCDPISGHTALYWYRQSLGQGLEFLIYFQGNSAPDKSGLPSDRFSAERTGGSVSTLTIQRTQQEDSAVYLCASSLQGAQPQHFGDGTRLSIL.

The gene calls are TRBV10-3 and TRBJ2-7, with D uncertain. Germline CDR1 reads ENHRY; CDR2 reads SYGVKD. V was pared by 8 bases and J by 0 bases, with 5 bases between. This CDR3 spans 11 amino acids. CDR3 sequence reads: CAIGSSYEQYF. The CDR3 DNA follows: TGTGCCATCGGCAGCTCCTACGAGCAGTACTTC.

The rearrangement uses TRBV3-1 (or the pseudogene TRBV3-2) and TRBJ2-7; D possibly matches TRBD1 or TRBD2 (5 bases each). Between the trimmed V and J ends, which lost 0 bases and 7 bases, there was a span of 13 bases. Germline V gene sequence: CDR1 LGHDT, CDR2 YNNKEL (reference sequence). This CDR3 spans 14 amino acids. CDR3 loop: CASSQDPGTREQYF. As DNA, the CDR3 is TGTGCCAGCAGCCAAGATCCGGGGACGAGGGAGCAGTACTTC.

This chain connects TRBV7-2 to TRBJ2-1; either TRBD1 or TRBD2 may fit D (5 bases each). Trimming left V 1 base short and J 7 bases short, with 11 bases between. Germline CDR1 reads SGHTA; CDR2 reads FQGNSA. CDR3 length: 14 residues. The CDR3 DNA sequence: TGTGCCAGCAGCTTAGGGGCAGGGAGTAATGAGCAGTTCTTC. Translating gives CASSLGAGSNEQFF. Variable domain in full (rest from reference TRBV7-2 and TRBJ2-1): GAGVSQSPSNKVTEKGKDVELRCDPISGHTALYWYRQSLGQGLEFLIYFQGNSAPDKSGLPSDRFSAERTGGSVSTLTIQRTQQEDSAVYLCASSLGAGSNEQFFGPGTRLTVL.

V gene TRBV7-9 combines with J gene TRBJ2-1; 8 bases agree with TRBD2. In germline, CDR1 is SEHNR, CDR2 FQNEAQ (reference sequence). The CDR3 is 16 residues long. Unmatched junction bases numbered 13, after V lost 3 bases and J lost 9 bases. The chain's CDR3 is CASSFGPSGQSSEQFF. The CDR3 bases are TGTGCCAGCAGCTTCGGCCCTAGCGGGCAAAGTTCTGAGCAGTTCTTC.

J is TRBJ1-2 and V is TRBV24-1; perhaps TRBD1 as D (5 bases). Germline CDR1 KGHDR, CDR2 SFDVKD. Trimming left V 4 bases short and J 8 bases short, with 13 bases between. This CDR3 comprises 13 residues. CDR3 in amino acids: CATSDTGESGYTF. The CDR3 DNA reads TGTGCCACCAGTGACACAGGCGAATCAGGCTACACCTTC.

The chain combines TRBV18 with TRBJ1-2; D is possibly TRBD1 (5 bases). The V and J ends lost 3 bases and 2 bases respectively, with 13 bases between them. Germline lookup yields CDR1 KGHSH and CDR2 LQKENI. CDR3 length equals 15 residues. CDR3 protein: CASSPAPGTNYGYTF. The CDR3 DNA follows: TGTGCCAGCTCACCGGCCCCAGGGACGAACTATGGCTACACCTTC.